These 23 T cell receptor beta chains came from one sample sequenced in a study of blood T cell repertoires in COVID-19. TCRdb's copy holds only in-frame clones and misses some; the assay was immunoSEQ multiplex PCR. The sample carries 200,000 to 250,000 clones, approximately 77% recorded once. Material for sequencing was peripheral blood. The receptor set was obtained from a woman aged 80 or over with acute or convalescent COVID-19.

This chain uses TRBV6-5 with TRBJ1-3; D uncertain. CDR3 length equals 15 residues. Germline-derived CDR1 and CDR2 are MNHEY and SVGAGI. V dropped 0 bases and J dropped 3 bases, with 9 bases sitting between them. The CDR3 nucleotides read TGTGCCAGCAGTTACTCGGAGGGCCGTGGAAACACCATATATTTT. Amino acid sequence: CASSYSEGRGNTIYF.

This clone turned up a few times. The V and J genes are TRBV7-2 and TRBJ1-6, with 7 bases lining up with TRBD1. Germline lookup yields CDR1 SGHTA and CDR2 FQGNSA. The CDR3 consists of 14 residues. The V and J ends lost 6 bases and 9 bases, in that order; junction bases with no gene match: 8. The CDR3 region is CASSRRQGSSPLHF. CDR3 bases: TGTGCCAGCAGTCGACGACAGGGTAGTTCACCCCTCCACTTT.

There are a few counts of this clone. V is TRBV12-3 or TRBV12-4 and J is TRBJ1-2; 8 bases are a match to TRBD1. The trim removed 6 bases at V and 4 bases at J, leaving 4 bases unmatched. This CDR3 is 13 amino acids long. CDR3 region: CASSTQGAYGYTF. The CDR3 DNA follows: TGTGCCAGCAGCACTCAGGGGGCCTATGGCTACACCTTC.

CDR3 DNA: TGTGCCAGCAGCTTGGCAGGGGCGAAGAACACTGAAGCTTTCTTT. It encodes CASSLAGAKNTEAFF. The gene calls are TRBV5-6 and TRBJ1-1; D is perhaps TRBD1 (6 bases). CDR1 is SGHDT, CDR2 YYEEEE, per germline. The ends were cut back, 0 bases at V and 1 base at J, with 10 bases in the middle. The CDR3 spans 15 residues.

The genes are TRBV28 and TRBJ1-5; TRBD1 is a possible D gene (5 bases). The CDR3 has 14 amino acids. Trimming cost V 8 bases and J 0 bases, with 11 bases left between them. CDR1 and CDR2 (germline): MDHEN, SYDVKM. This CDR3 is CASDNRYSNQPQHF. CDR3 DNA sequence: TGTGCCAGCGACAACAGGTATAGCAATCAGCCCCAGCATTTT.

The rearrangement joins TRBV5-1 to TRBJ1-6, with TRBD1 matching over 7 bases. The germline gives CDR1 SGHRS, CDR2 YFSETQ. V lost 4 bases, J lost 1 base, and 5 bases stayed unmatched. CDR3 length: 16 residues. The CDR3 nucleotides are TGCGCCAGCAGCAGGCGACAGGGTTCCTATAATTCACCCCTCCACTTT. Its translation: CASSRRQGSYNSPLHF.

V and J are TRBV20-1 and TRBJ1-3; 7 nucleotides line up with TRBD1. This CDR3 spans 16 amino acids. J gave up 0 bases and V 5 bases, and 10 bases lay outside the gene matches. Germline V gives CDR1 DFQATT, CDR2 SNEGSKA (reference sequence). CDR3 nucleotides: TGCAGTGCTGGTGGGACAGATCTCGGCTCTGGAAACACCATATATTTT. Its translation: CSAGGTDLGSGNTIYF.

The chain has TRBV5-1 and TRBJ1-2; 8 bases line up with TRBD1. In germline, CDR1 is SGHRS, CDR2 YFSETQ. CDR3 size: 14 residues. V trimming: 0 bases; J trimming: 7 bases; junction bases outside the gene matches: 5. CDR3 sequence reads: CASSLAGGASGYTF. CDR3 in DNA: TGCGCCAGCAGCTTGGCAGGGGGCGCTTCTGGCTACACCTTC.

The chain combines TRBV7-2 with TRBJ1-4; tentative D call: TRBD1 (5 bases). The germline gives CDR1 SGHTA, CDR2 FQGNSA. Trimming shortened V by 4 bases and J by 7 bases, and 16 bases separated the two germline ends. This CDR3 has 15 residues. CDR3 bases: TGTGCCAGCAGCTCCCCAGGGCTGGACGGTGAAAAACTGTTTTTT. Translating gives CASSSPGLDGEKLFF.

The gene calls are TRBV7-9 and TRBJ2-7; 8 nucleotides line up with TRBD1. This CDR3 region has 15 residues. Germline V gene data show CDR1 as SEHNR and CDR2 as FQNEAQ (reference sequence). V shed 5 bases and J 3 bases; nucleotides not matched to a gene: 9. CDR3 nucleotides: TGTGCCAGCAGCCCCTCGACAGGGGACGTCTACGAGCAGTACTTC. Translating gives CASSPSTGDVYEQYF.

This clone was recorded once. The J gene is TRBJ1-2, the V gene TRBV10-3; 8 bases align to TRBD1. Germline assignment: CDR1 ENHRY and CDR2 SYGVKD. J was trimmed by 3 bases and V by 6 bases; bases with no gene match: 3. The CDR3 extends over 13 amino acids. CDR3 protein: CAISMDRDYGYTF. The DNA of the CDR3 is TGTGCCATCAGCATGGACAGGGACTATGGCTACACCTTC.

The genes are TRBV2 and TRBJ2-5; a weak D match, TRBD2 (5 bases). The CDR3 totals 15 residues. Germline CDR1 is SNHLY and CDR2 is FYNNEI. V lost 5 bases to trimming and J lost 3 bases, with 16 bases between them. The CDR3 is CASSYAGGSEETQYF. The CDR3 DNA reads as TGTGCCAGCAGTTATGCCGGCGGGTCGGAAGAGACCCAGTACTTC.

The rearrangement links TRBV27 to TRBJ1-6; possible D gene TRBD1, 5 bases. Per the germline V gene, CDR1 is MNHEY and CDR2 is SMNVEV (reference sequence). The CDR3 length is 14 residues. V lost 3 bases to trimming and J lost 10 bases, with 13 bases between them. In nucleotides, the CDR3 is TGTGCCAGCAGTTTGGAACAGGTTCGCTCACCCCTCCACTTT. Translated: CASSLEQVRSPLHF.

V gene TRBV19 combines with J gene TRBJ1-3; D not certain. Trimming removed 4 bases at V and 4 bases at J, with 8 bases between. The CDR3 runs 13 residues. Germline lookup yields CDR1 LNHDA and CDR2 SQIVND (reference sequence). CDR3 DNA sequence: TGTGCCAGTAGTACTCCGGGAGGAAACACCATATATTTT. It is translated as CASSTPGGNTIYF.

A single count supports this clone. The chain carries TRBV5-6 and TRBJ1-2, with D possibly matching TRBD1 (6 bases). From germline, CDR1 is SGHDT and CDR2 YYEEEE. The CDR3 loop spans 18 amino acids. V was shortened by 4 bases and J by 8 bases, with 30 bases between the two germline ends. This CDR3 reads CASSPFVVRGTGKEGYTF. As DNA, the CDR3 is TGTGCCAGCAGCCCCTTTGTTGTAAGGGGAACAGGGAAGGAAGGCTACACCTTC.

The rearrangement joins TRBV5-6 to TRBJ2-6; 7 nucleotides line up with TRBD1. Germline V gene data show CDR1 as SGHDT and CDR2 as YYEEEE. The CDR3 runs 18 residues. J gave up 2 bases and V 4 bases, and 12 bases lay outside the gene matches. The CDR3 spells CASSEGQKLHPGANVLTF. DNA of the CDR3: TGTGCCAGCAGCGAGGGACAGAAGCTTCATCCTGGGGCCAACGTCCTGACTTTC. The full variable domain, in which reference TRBV5-6 and TRBJ2-6 provide the parts outside the CDR3, is DAGVTQSPTHLIKTRGQQVTLRCSPKSGHDTVSWYQQALGQGPQFIFQYYEEEERQRGNFPDRFSGHQFPNYSSELNVNALLLGDSALYLCASSEGQKLHPGANVLTFGAGSRLTVL.

This sequence joins TRBV28 and TRBJ1-2; TRBD1 agrees at 7 bases. CDR1 MDHEN and CDR2 SYDVKM come from the germline V gene. With V trimmed by 2 bases and J by 4 bases, 7 bases remained unmatched. This CDR3 has 15 residues. CDR3 sequence (DNA): TGTGCCAGCAGTTTACACTTTGACAGGGTCTATGGCTACACCTTC. As protein: CASSLHFDRVYGYTF.

V gene TRBV6-1 combines with J gene TRBJ1-5; 7 bases align to TRBD1. This CDR3 has 15 amino acids. In germline, CDR1 is MNHNS, CDR2 SASEGT. The junction had 6 bases not matched to a gene; V was cut back by 3 bases and J by 4 bases. This CDR3 reads CASSDQSTGNQPQHF. The CDR3 DNA reads as TGTGCCAGCAGTGATCAGTCGACAGGGAATCAGCCCCAGCATTTT.

This chain uses TRBV7-9 with TRBJ1-2, with unresolved D. Germline values: CDR1 SEHNR, CDR2 FQNEAQ (reference sequence). This CDR3 is built from 13 residues. Trimming removed 2 bases at V and 3 bases at J, with 7 bases between. This CDR3 reads CASSLTLDYGYTF. CDR3 sequence (DNA): TGTGCCAGCAGCTTAACTCTGGACTATGGCTACACCTTC.

The chain couples TRBV6-5 to TRBJ2-1; 11 positions agree with TRBD1. The CDR3 loop spans 15 amino acids. Germline lookup yields CDR1 MNHEY and CDR2 SVGAGI. Losses at the gene ends were 4 bases for V and 8 bases for J; bases not matched to a gene: 7. CDR3 in DNA: TGTGCCAGCAGTTTCCGGGACAGGGGGGTATATGAGCAGTTCTTC. Its translation: CASSFRDRGVYEQFF.

The chain uses TRBV6-5 and TRBJ1-5; D call uncertain. CDR3 length: 14 residues. V lost 0 bases, J lost 2 bases, and 5 bases lay in between. Germline lookup yields CDR1 MNHEY and CDR2 SVGAGI. The CDR3 bases are TGTGCCAGCAGTTACTCGTGGCGCAATCAGCCCCAGCATTTT. It encodes CASSYSWRNQPQHF.

The chain has TRBV6-5 and TRBJ1-4; 10 nucleotides line up with TRBD1. With 6 bases clipped from V and 8 bases from J, the junction kept 9 bases outside the gene matches. Germline V CDR1 and CDR2: MNHEY, SVGAGI. This CDR3 has 15 amino acids. For the CDR3, the DNA is TGTGCCAGCAGGCAGGGGACAGGGGTGGACGAAAAACTGTTTTTT. Its translation is CASRQGTGVDEKLFF.

This clone was detected a few times. The J gene is TRBJ1-6, the V gene TRBV7-2; D might be TRBD1 (6 bases). CDR1 is SGHTA and CDR2 is FQGNSA in the germline V gene. The CDR3 extends over 15 amino acids. Trimming left V 5 bases short and J 8 bases short, with 16 bases between. CDR3 residues: CASSIDTGRDSPLHF. CDR3 DNA sequence: TGTGCCAGCAGCATAGACACAGGGAGGGATTCACCCCTCCACTTT.